This T cell receptor beta chain is from a study of OX40 agonist ivuxolimab in advanced cancers. Looking at the study overall: Across the patients, intravenous ivuxolimab was delivered every 2 weeks at 0.01 to 10 mg/kg. Three partial responders included one hepatocellular carcinoma patient and two cutaneous melanoma patients. Points from the study as a whole: Partial responders at 0.1-3.0 mg/kg showed near-lowest clonal expansion. By week 6 at 0.1 to 3.0 mg/kg, blood CD4+ and CD8+ T cells had expanded clonally.

V dropped 4 bases and J dropped 4 bases, with 16 bases sitting between them. The CDR3 is made up of 15 amino acids. The germline V gene encodes CDR1 MNHEY and CDR2 SVGAGI. This clone has just one count. Its antigen is undetermined. Using immunoSEQ multiplex PCR, the repertoire was profiled, and TCRdb retains in-frame clones only, with some absent. Found here are about 61,000 clones, 70% to 90% of them singletons; the top ten hold about 1.2%. This rearrangement joins TRBV6-5 to TRBJ1-2; D is unclear. This clonotype originated in an adult with an advanced solid tumor such as melanoma, head and neck, liver or kidney cancer. The sample here was CD4+ or CD8+ T cells sorted from blood, taken in a trial of the OX40 agonist ivuxolimab. The CDR3 DNA follows: TGTGCCAGCAGTTCCCTCCTACACTATTCCTATGGCTACACCTTC. Protein sequence: CASSSLLHYSYGYTF.